The 27 T cell receptor beta chains below were found in one sample sequenced in a study of T cell responses to AZD1222 COVID-19 vaccine. Measured with immunoSEQ multiplex PCR; TCRdb has only the in-frame clones, and not every one. The sample includes about 140,000 clones, around 90% seen only once; the top ten take around 5%. The material was peripheral blood, obtained 28 days after the second dose of the MenACWY control vaccine. These receptors all stem from an adult who received the MenACWY meningococcal vaccine as a control.

This chain joins TRBV6-2 or TRBV6-3 and TRBJ2-7, with D perhaps assigned TRBD1 or TRBD2 (5 bases each). CDR1 and CDR2 from the germline V gene are MNHEY and SVGEGT. V was shortened by 6 bases and J by 0 bases, with 9 bases between the two germline ends. CDR3 length equals 13 residues. The CDR3 loop is CASSWGSSYEQYF. CDR3 nucleotides: TGTGCCAGCAGCTGGGGGTCCTCCTACGAGCAGTACTTC.

Only a few counts were recorded for this clone. This chain connects TRBV12-3 or TRBV12-4 to TRBJ1-1; the D is unclear. The CDR3 is 13 residues long. Trimming cost V 3 bases and J 4 bases, with 9 bases left between them. CDR3 in DNA: TGTGCCAGCAGTTTGAGGGAATTCACTGAAGCTTTCTTT. Translation gives CASSLREFTEAFF.

The rearrangement joins TRBV7-2 to TRBJ2-1; D possibly corresponds to TRBD2 (6 bases). Germline loops: CDR1 SGHTA, CDR2 FQGNSA. This CDR3 has 16 amino acids. Trimming shortened V by 5 bases and J by 6 bases, and 20 bases separated the two germline ends. The CDR3 is CASSLARDLAGNEQFF. CDR3 DNA: TGTGCCAGCAGCCTCGCCCGGGACTTAGCCGGCAATGAGCAGTTCTTC.

This clone was observed a single time. V is TRBV18 and J is TRBJ1-2, with 9 positions matching TRBD1. CDR1 and CDR2 (germline): KGHSH, LQKENI. V shed 4 bases, J shed 6 bases, and the junction held 3 bases outside the gene matches. CDR3 length equals 13 residues. The CDR3 nucleotides read TGTGCCAGCTCACTGGGACAGGGCGATGGCTACACCTTC. This sequence encodes CASSLGQGDGYTF.

The chain joins TRBV19 to TRBJ1-2; the D gene is possibly TRBD1 (5 bases). CDR1 is LNHDA and CDR2 is SQIVND in the germline V gene (reference sequence). This CDR3 comprises 14 residues. Trimming removed 4 bases from V and 6 bases from J, with 15 bases in between. The CDR3 protein is CASSTGGGVNGYTF. The CDR3 region has the DNA TGTGCCAGTAGTACCGGGGGGGGTGTCAATGGCTACACCTTC.

The chain joins TRBV2 to TRBJ2-7; D assignment may be TRBD1 or TRBD2 (6 bases each). CDR1 is SNHLY and CDR2 is FYNNEI in the germline V gene. The V gene lost 4 bases and the J gene lost 3 bases, with 16 bases spanning the gap. This CDR3 region has 15 residues. The CDR3 region has the DNA TGTGCCAGCAGTGTTGGGGGGCTGAGTCACTACGAGCAGTACTTC. This translates into CASSVGGLSHYEQYF. Full variable domain (rest looked up from reference TRBV2 and TRBJ2-7): EPEVTQTPSHQVTQMGQEVILRCVPISNHLYFYWYRQILGQKVEFLVSFYNNEISEKSEIFDDQFSVERPDGSNFTLKIRSTKLEDSAMYFCASSVGGLSHYEQYFGPGTRLTVT.

The rearrangement joins TRBV9 to TRBJ1-3; D not certain. This CDR3 is built from 16 residues. Germline V lookup: CDR1 SGDLS, CDR2 YYNGEE. Deletions cut 0 bases from V and 0 bases from J, with 10 bases between. CDR3 region: CASSVDVISSGNTIYF. CDR3 in DNA: TGTGCCAGCAGCGTAGACGTGATCAGCTCTGGAAACACCATATATTTT.

J is TRBJ2-7 and V is TRBV9, with TRBD2 as a possible D gene (5 bases). V was pared by 3 bases and J by 3 bases, with 16 bases between. The CDR3 sequence is 15 residues long. CDR1 is SGDLS and CDR2 is YYNGEE in the germline V gene. This CDR3 is CASSETSSPLYEQYF. Here the CDR3 DNA reads TGTGCCAGCAGCGAGACCTCTAGCCCACTCTACGAGCAGTACTTC.

The chain has TRBV10-3 and TRBJ1-6; 11 bases agree with TRBD1. The CDR3 spans 15 residues. With V trimmed by 4 bases and J by 8 bases, 4 bases remained unmatched. The germline V gene has CDR1 ENHRY and CDR2 SYGVKD. For the CDR3, the DNA is TGTGCCATCAGTGGGCCGGGACAGGGGGATTCACCCCTCCACTTT. Encoded protein: CAISGPGQGDSPLHF.

The J gene is TRBJ1-1, the V gene TRBV4-2; D call uncertain. Germline CDR1 reads LGHNA; CDR2 reads YNFKEQ. Trimming shortened V by 1 base and J by 1 base, and 7 bases separated the two germline ends. CDR3 length: 14 amino acids. The CDR3 bases are TGTGCCAGCAGCCAAGTTGGGAGGAACACTGAAGCTTTCTTT. It codes for CASSQVGRNTEAFF.

In its sample, this clone was seen once. This chain joins TRBV5-1 and TRBJ2-2; a possible D gene is TRBD2 (6 bases). Germline loops: CDR1 SGHRS, CDR2 YFSETQ. Trimming took off 5 bases at V and 0 bases at J, with 11 bases between the two ends. This CDR3 spans 15 amino acids. The CDR3 DNA reads as TGCGCCAGCAGTACCGGGACTCCGAACACCGGGGAGCTGTTTTTT. Its translation is CASSTGTPNTGELFF.

This chain uses TRBV11-1 with TRBJ2-3; D may match TRBD1 or TRBD2 (7 bases each). The germline V and J ends were trimmed by 4 bases and 4 bases, with 18 bases remaining between them. The length of the CDR3 is 16 residues. CDR1 SGHAT and CDR2 FQDESV come from the germline V gene (reference sequence). The CDR3 region is CASSSRGRGPADTQYF. DNA of the CDR3: TGTGCCAGCAGCTCAAGGGGGAGGGGGCCCGCAGATACGCAGTATTTT.

This chain uses TRBV7-2 with TRBJ2-7, with D uncertain. Deletions cut 5 bases from V and 0 bases from J, with 11 bases between. The CDR3 runs to 14 residues. Germline CDR1 is SGHTA and CDR2 is FQGNSA. The CDR3 nucleotides are TGTGCCAGCAGCCCTTACAGAAGCTCCTACGAGCAGTACTTC. Translation: CASSPYRSSYEQYF.

The chain uses TRBV4-1 and TRBJ1-6, with D tentatively TRBD1 (6 bases). Germline V CDR1 and CDR2: MGHRA, YSYEKL. V was cut by 2 bases and J by 6 bases, with 17 bases left in between. The CDR3 is 17 amino acids. The CDR3 spells CASSQYPLGGTNSPLHF. CDR3 in DNA: TGCGCCAGCAGCCAATACCCCCTGGGGGGCACTAATTCACCCCTCCACTTT.

This chain links TRBV6-6 with TRBJ1-3; 10 positions match TRBD1. Germline lookup yields CDR1 MNHNY and CDR2 SVGAGI (reference sequence). V shed 5 bases, J shed 0 bases, and the junction held 1 base outside the gene matches. This CDR3 has 15 amino acids. CDR3 DNA: TGTGCCAGCAGTGACAGGGGGCTCTCTGGAAACACCATATATTTT. Protein sequence: CASSDRGLSGNTIYF.

The chain uses TRBV19 and TRBJ1-2; 8 bases are shared with TRBD1. J lost 0 bases, V lost 7 bases, and 16 bases had no gene match. This CDR3 comprises 18 residues. Looked up from germline, CDR1 is LNHDA and CDR2 is SQIVND (reference sequence). DNA of the CDR3: TGTGCCAGTACCCTCCTCGGACAGGGCGTGGGTCCTAACTATGGCTACACCTTC. It translates to CASTLLGQGVGPNYGYTF.

Only one count was recorded for this clone. CDR3 sequence: CASSFVPSWEQYF. CDR3 coding DNA: TGTGCCAGCAGCTTCGTGCCGTCATGGGAGCAGTACTTC. This chain connects TRBV11-3 to TRBJ2-7; D unclear. This CDR3 spans 13 amino acids. Germline CDR1 and CDR2: SGHNT and YENEEA. Trimming took off 3 bases at V and 7 bases at J, with 13 bases between the two ends. Looking up the rest from reference TRBV11-3 and TRBJ2-7 gives the full variable domain: EAGVVQSPRYKIIEKKQPVAFWCNPISGHNTLYWYLQNLGQGPELLIRYENEEAVDDSQLPKDRFSAERLKGVDSTLKIQPAELGDSAVYLCASSFVPSWEQYFGPGTRLTVT.

The CDR3 DNA reads as TGTGCCAGCAGCTTTTCGACAGGGGGTAACACCGGGGAGCTGTTTTTT. Protein product: CASSFSTGGNTGELFF. The V and J genes are TRBV7-8 and TRBJ2-2; 9 nucleotides agree with TRBD1. This CDR3 has 16 amino acids. With 3 bases clipped from V and 2 bases from J, the junction kept 4 bases outside the gene matches. The germline V gene encodes CDR1 SGHVS and CDR2 FQNEAQ.

The chain links TRBV28 to TRBJ1-4, with D tentatively TRBD1 (6 bases). The ends were cut back, 6 bases at V and 5 bases at J, with 16 bases in the middle. Germline-derived CDR1 and CDR2 are MDHEN and SYDVKM. This CDR3 has 15 residues. CDR3 sequence (DNA): TGTGCCAGCAGCCTAGGGGGGAAGGCGAATGAAAAACTGTTTTTT. It codes for CASSLGGKANEKLFF.

This rearrangement joins TRBV9 to TRBJ2-5, with 10 bases aligning to TRBD2. This CDR3 comprises 16 residues. V shed 0 bases, J shed 5 bases, and the junction held 7 bases outside the gene matches. From germline, CDR1 is SGDLS and CDR2 YYNGEE. CDR3 sequence: CASSVGLAGVRETQYF. For the CDR3, the DNA is TGTGCCAGCAGCGTAGGGCTAGCGGGAGTCAGGGAGACCCAGTACTTC. Complete variable domain (other parts from reference TRBV9 and TRBJ2-5): DSGVTQTPKHLITATGQRVTLRCSPRSGDLSVYWYQQSLDQGLQFLIQYYNGEERAKGNILERFSAQQFPDLHSELNLSSLELGDSALYFCASSVGLAGVRETQYFGPGTRLLVL.

This clone was observed a handful of times. The genes are TRBV3-1 (or the pseudogene TRBV3-2) and TRBJ2-7; D tentatively fits TRBD1 or TRBD2 (5 bases each). The CDR3 has 17 residues. Germline CDR1 and CDR2: LGHDT and YNNKEL (reference sequence). With 3 bases removed from V and 4 bases from J, the gap between germline ends came to 22 bases. CDR3 sequence reads: CASSQTVTVQRSYEQYF. The DNA for the CDR3 is TGTGCCAGCAGCCAGACTGTGACAGTGCAGCGGTCATACGAGCAGTACTTC.

V gene TRBV28 combines with J gene TRBJ1-1, with D maybe TRBD1 (5 bases). The CDR3 contains 12 residues. The germline gives CDR1 MDHEN, CDR2 SYDVKM. Trimming removed 3 bases from V and 12 bases from J, with 14 bases in between. The CDR3 reads CASSFSGGRTFF. The CDR3 DNA reads as TGTGCCAGCAGTTTCAGCGGGGGAAGGACTTTCTTT.

The chain recombines TRBV2 with TRBJ1-3, with D possibly matching TRBD1 (6 bases). The CDR3 runs to 14 residues. V lost 8 bases to trimming and J lost 3 bases, with 14 bases between them. Germline loops: CDR1 SNHLY, CDR2 FYNNEI. The CDR3 DNA is TGTGCCAGCGCTCTACAGGGTTTTGGAAACACCATATATTTT. Translated: CASALQGFGNTIYF.

This clone was observed a single time. The chain carries TRBV21-1 and TRBJ2-3; whether TRBD2, the table's D call, matches the DNA was not checked. TRBV21-1 is an annotated pseudogene. This CDR3 spans 18 amino acids. In DNA form, the CDR3 reads TGTGCCAGCAGCACTACGCTAGCGGGGGGGCTAACGACAGATACGCAGTATTTT. Amino acid sequence: CASSTTLAGGLTTDTQYF.

The chain has TRBV5-4 and TRBJ2-1; TRBD2 aligns across 7 bases. Trimming removed 0 bases from V and 6 bases from J; junction bases left unmatched: 3. CDR1 is SGHNT and CDR2 is YYREEE in the germline V gene (reference sequence). The CDR3 is 14 amino acids. The CDR3 DNA sequence: TGTGCCAGCAGCTTGGGACTAGCCGGCAATGAGCAGTTCTTC. Translation gives CASSLGLAGNEQFF.

The chain links TRBV19 to TRBJ1-5; D uncertain. V dropped 3 bases and J dropped 6 bases, with 9 bases sitting between them. The CDR3 runs 13 residues. Per germline, CDR1 LNHDA and CDR2 SQIVND (reference sequence). The CDR3 sequence is CASSIGISQPQHF. The CDR3 nucleotides read TGTGCCAGTAGTATTGGGATTAGTCAGCCCCAGCATTTT.

This clone was seen many times. This chain connects TRBV7-2 to TRBJ1-5; D is ambiguous. The CDR3 is 15 amino acids. CDR1 and CDR2 (germline): SGHTA, FQGNSA. The V gene lost 2 bases and the J gene lost 0 bases, with 8 bases spanning the gap. CDR3 protein: CASSLLGGSNQPQHF. CDR3 bases: TGTGCCAGCAGCTTATTGGGTGGTAGCAATCAGCCCCAGCATTTT.